The 13 T cell receptor beta chains reported below all come from one sample, sequenced in a study of blood T cell repertoires in COVID-19. Libraries were prepared by immunoSEQ multiplex PCR; TCRdb keeps only in-frame clonotypes and omits some of them. The sample shows some 76,000 clones, approximately 80% of them seen only once. Sequenced sample: peripheral blood. The receptors shown here come from a woman aged 60 to 75 with acute or convalescent COVID-19.

This rearrangement joins TRBV7-8 to TRBJ2-4; D is unclear. Deletions cut 0 bases from V and 1 base from J, with 13 bases between. The CDR3 has 17 residues. From germline, CDR1 is SGHVS and CDR2 FQNEAQ. CDR3 sequence: CASSLARLVGAKNIQYF. DNA for the CDR3: TGTGCCAGCAGCTTAGCAAGGCTAGTCGGGGCCAAAAACATTCAGTACTTC.

The rearrangement uses TRBV19 and TRBJ1-5, with 7 bases fitting TRBD1. The CDR3 sequence is 15 residues long. The germline gives CDR1 LNHDA, CDR2 SQIVND (reference sequence). After removal of 3 bases from V and 4 bases from J, the junction contained 6 bases not matched to a gene. CDR3: CASSIQGQQNQPQHF. The CDR3 coding sequence is TGTGCCAGTAGTATTCAGGGACAGCAAAATCAGCCCCAGCATTTT.

The V and J genes are TRBV18 and TRBJ2-2; 10 nucleotides agree with TRBD1. The CDR3 extends over 17 amino acids. Germline V gene data show CDR1 as KGHSH and CDR2 as LQKENI. V lost 2 bases and J lost 3; bases outside the gene matches: 6. CDR3 sequence: CASSPVIGTGDTGELFF. The CDR3 nucleotides are TGTGCCAGCTCACCAGTAATCGGGACAGGGGACACCGGGGAGCTGTTTTTT.

In this sample, this clone turned up a few times. The chain couples TRBV2 to TRBJ1-3, with 8 bases matching TRBD1. In germline, CDR1 is SNHLY, CDR2 FYNNEI. Trimming removed 6 bases from V and 0 bases from J; junction bases left unmatched: 7. The CDR3 covers 16 residues. The CDR3 DNA sequence: TGTGCCAGCAGCGCTGACAGGGGAATCTCTGGAAACACCATATATTTT. Translated: CASSADRGISGNTIYF.

The genes are TRBV2 and TRBJ1-6; TRBD1 is a possible D gene (5 bases). The CDR3 loop spans 14 amino acids. Deletions cut 7 bases from V and 9 bases from J, with 16 bases between. Looked up from germline, CDR1 is SNHLY and CDR2 is FYNNEI. In DNA, the CDR3 is TGTGCCAGCATCGGCAGGGCCCAGGGTTCACCCCTCCACTTT. Translation gives CASIGRAQGSPLHF. Looking up the rest from reference TRBV2 and TRBJ1-6 gives the full variable domain: EPEVTQTPSHQVTQMGQEVILRCVPISNHLYFYWYRQILGQKVEFLVSFYNNEISEKSEIFDDQFSVERPDGSNFTLKIRSTKLEDSAMYFCASIGRAQGSPLHFGNGTRLTVT.

This chain joins TRBV6-4 and TRBJ1-2; D call uncertain. The germline gives CDR1 MRHNA, CDR2 SNTAGT. The V end lost 0 bases, the J end lost 6 bases, and 8 bases lay between the germline ends. The CDR3 covers 13 residues. DNA of the CDR3: TGTGCCAGCAGTGACTCTGGAGGGAATGGCTACACCTTC. As protein: CASSDSGGNGYTF.

V and J are TRBV7-9 and TRBJ2-2; 7 bases fit TRBD1. With 5 bases clipped from V and 5 bases from J, the junction kept 8 bases outside the gene matches. Germline V gene lookup returns CDR1 SEHNR and CDR2 FQNEAQ (reference sequence). The CDR3 has 15 residues. The DNA for the CDR3 is TGTGCCAGCAGCCTGTCAGGGGGAAGGACCGGGGAGCTGTTTTTT. Its translation: CASSLSGGRTGELFF.

V is TRBV7-2 and J is TRBJ2-3, with 11 nucleotides matching TRBD2. The length of the CDR3 is 16 residues. The V segment lost 5 bases and the J segment 5 bases; nucleotides outside the gene matches: 9. Germline V CDR1 and CDR2: SGHTA, FQGNSA. CDR3 nucleotide sequence: TGTGCCAGCAGCCAATTAGCGGGGGGGCGGGGAGATACGCAGTATTTT. It encodes CASSQLAGGRGDTQYF.

The genes are TRBV5-4 and TRBJ2-7, with TRBD2 identical over 7 bases. Germline CDR1 is SGHNT and CDR2 is YYREEE (reference sequence). Trimming removed 4 bases from V and 2 bases from J; junction bases left unmatched: 21. The length of the CDR3 is 19 residues. The CDR3 nucleotides are TGTGCCAGCAGCGCAAGGACACCAAACGTCGGGAGGACTGCCTACGAGCAGTACTTC. It encodes CASSARTPNVGRTAYEQYF.

The genes are TRBV7-2 and TRBJ1-5; tentative D call: TRBD1 (5 bases). The germline V gene encodes CDR1 SGHTA and CDR2 FQGNSA. Trimming took 1 base from V and 3 from J, leaving 10 bases between them. This CDR3 has 15 residues. The CDR3 protein is CASSLEGLTNQPQHF. The DNA for the CDR3 is TGTGCCAGCAGCTTAGAGGGACTCACCAATCAGCCCCAGCATTTT. Based on the CDR3 plus reference TRBV7-2 and TRBJ1-5, the full variable domain is GAGVSQSPSNKVTEKGKDVELRCDPISGHTALYWYRQSLGQGLEFLIYFQGNSAPDKSGLPSDRFSAERTGGSVSTLTIQRTQQEDSAVYLCASSLEGLTNQPQHFGDGTRLSIL.

The chain carries TRBV19 and TRBJ2-7; 7 bases are shared with TRBD1. The CDR3 is 16 residues long. Trimming at V came to 0 bases and at J to 2 bases, leaving 7 bases not matched to a gene. Germline lookup yields CDR1 LNHDA and CDR2 SQIVND (reference sequence). CDR3 in amino acids: CASSIDLTGKAYEQYF. The CDR3 DNA sequence: TGTGCCAGTAGTATAGATTTGACAGGGAAAGCCTACGAGCAGTACTTC.

The gene calls are TRBV5-4 and TRBJ2-5; 9 bases line up with TRBD1. With 4 bases clipped from V and 5 bases from J, the junction kept 3 bases outside the gene matches. The CDR3 extends over 13 amino acids. CDR1 is SGHNT, CDR2 YYREEE, per germline (reference sequence). CDR3 sequence reads: CASSAGQGETQYF. CDR3 bases: TGTGCCAGCAGCGCTGGACAGGGGGAGACCCAGTACTTC. The variable domain in full, with the rest retrieved from reference TRBV5-4 and TRBJ2-5, is ETGVTQSPTHLIKTRGQQVTLRCSSQSGHNTVSWYQQALGQGPQFIFQYYREEENGRGNFPPRFSGLQFPNYSSELNVNALELDDSALYLCASSAGQGETQYFGPGTRLLVL.

This chain connects TRBV5-6 to TRBJ2-7; the match to TRBD1 covers 8 bases. The J segment lost 7 bases and the V segment lost 3 bases, leaving 9 bases of the junction unmatched. In germline, CDR1 is SGHDT, CDR2 YYEEEE. The CDR3 consists of 14 residues. The CDR3 DNA sequence: TGTGCCAGCAGCTCCACAGGGGGTCCAGAGGAGCAGTACGTC. Its translation: CASSSTGGPEEQYV.